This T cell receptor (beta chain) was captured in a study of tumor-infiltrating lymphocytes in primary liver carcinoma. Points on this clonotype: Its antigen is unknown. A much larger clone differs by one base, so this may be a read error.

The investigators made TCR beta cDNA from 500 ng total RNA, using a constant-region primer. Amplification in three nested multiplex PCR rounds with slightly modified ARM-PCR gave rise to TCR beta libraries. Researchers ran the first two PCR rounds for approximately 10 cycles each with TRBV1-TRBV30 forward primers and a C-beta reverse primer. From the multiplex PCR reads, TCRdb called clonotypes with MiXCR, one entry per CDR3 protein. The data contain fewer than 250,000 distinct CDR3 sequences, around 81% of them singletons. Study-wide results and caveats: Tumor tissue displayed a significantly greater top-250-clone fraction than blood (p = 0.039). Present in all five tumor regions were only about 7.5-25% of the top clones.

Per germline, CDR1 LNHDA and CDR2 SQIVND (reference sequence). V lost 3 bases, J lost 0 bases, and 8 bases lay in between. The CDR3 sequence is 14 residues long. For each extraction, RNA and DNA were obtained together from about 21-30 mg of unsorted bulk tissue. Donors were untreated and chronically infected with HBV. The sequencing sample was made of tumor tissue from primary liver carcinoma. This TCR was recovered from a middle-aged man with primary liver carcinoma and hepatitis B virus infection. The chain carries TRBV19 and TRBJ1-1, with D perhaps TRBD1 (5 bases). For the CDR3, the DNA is TGTGCCAGTAGTATGTGGGGGTTGAACACTGAAGCTTTCTTT. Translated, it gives CASSMWGLNTEAFF.